What follows are 9 T cell receptor beta chains derived from one specimen sequenced in a study of blood T cells in healthy people across ages. Combining a sample-barcoded 5' primer with a J-beta primer mix, a second PCR ran for 7 to 11 cycles. Via MiXCR, TCRdb re-called the 5' RACE reads, giving one row per CDR3 protein. The sample lists 910,000 or so distinct CDR3 sequences; 51% were seen once. The sequenced material came from blood. All receptors come from a woman aged 55-70 years in good health.

The chain combines TRBV29-1 with TRBJ2-1; maybe TRBD2 (5 bases). Per the germline V gene, CDR1 is SQVTM and CDR2 is ANQGSEA. This CDR3 contains 15 residues. Between the trimmed V and J ends, which lost 5 bases and 4 bases, there was a span of 18 bases. This CDR3 is CSVHFRTGKYNEQFF. In DNA, the CDR3 is TGCAGCGTTCATTTCAGGACGGGAAAATACAATGAGCAGTTCTTC.

This chain uses TRBV28 with TRBJ2-5; 7 nucleotides line up with TRBD2. The CDR3 length is 18 residues. V shed 2 bases and J 0 bases; nucleotides not matched to a gene: 12. In germline, CDR1 is MDHEN, CDR2 SYDVKM. The CDR3 protein is CASSLIGLGGPYQETQYF. CDR3 nucleotides: TGTGCCAGCAGTTTAATCGGGCTGGGAGGGCCGTACCAAGAGACCCAGTACTTC.

This sequence joins TRBV9 and TRBJ2-5; TRBD2 matches at 9 bases. Trimming at V came to 0 bases and at J to 4 bases, leaving 10 bases not matched to a gene. This CDR3 has 17 residues. Germline V gene sequence: CDR1 SGDLS, CDR2 YYNGEE. CDR3: CASSVAVVAGAGETQYF. In nucleotides, the CDR3 is TGTGCCAGCAGCGTAGCTGTGGTAGCGGGAGCAGGAGAGACCCAGTACTTC.

The V call is TRBV7-9, the J call TRBJ2-3; D uncertain. Germline V gene lookup returns CDR1 SEHNR and CDR2 FQNEAQ (reference sequence). This CDR3 region has 11 residues. The chain's CDR3 is CAAGLTDTQYF. Here the CDR3 DNA reads TGTGCGGCAGGCCTAACAGATACGCAGTATTTT.

This clonotype was counted only a few times. The J gene is TRBJ1-2, the V gene TRBV10-3, with 9 bases identical to TRBD1. The CDR3 has 13 amino acids. Germline assignment: CDR1 ENHRY and CDR2 SYGVKD. V was pared by 5 bases and J by 5 bases, with 3 bases of the junction left unmatched. CDR3 protein: CAISLDRGYGYTF. In DNA form, the CDR3 reads TGTGCCATCAGTTTGGACAGGGGTTATGGCTACACCTTC.

This clonotype was observed a few times. This sequence joins TRBV10-3 and TRBJ2-3; 7 bases map to TRBD1. The CDR3 contains 16 residues. Germline CDR1 is ENHRY and CDR2 is SYGVKD. V shed 6 bases, J shed 0 bases, and the junction held 9 bases outside the gene matches. CDR3 nucleotides: TGTGCCATCAGCGCGACAGGGTTCGAAAGCACAGATACGCAGTATTTT. Residues: CAISATGFESTDTQYF.

In its sample, this clonotype was seen many times. The gene calls are TRBV29-1 and TRBJ2-3; 7 bases are a match to TRBD1. Germline trimming cut 6 bases from V and 2 bases from J; bases unmatched to any gene: 11. The CDR3 loop spans 15 amino acids. Per the germline V gene, CDR1 is SQVTM and CDR2 is ANQGSEA. The CDR3 sequence: CSVVQGFGNTDTQYF. The CDR3 DNA sequence: TGCAGCGTCGTACAGGGGTTTGGAAACACAGATACGCAGTATTTT.

This chain joins TRBV6-2 or TRBV6-3 and TRBJ2-7; 8 bases are a match to TRBD1. The CDR3 consists of 16 residues. Germline V gives CDR1 MNHEY, CDR2 SVGEGT. With V trimmed by 2 bases and J by 1 base, 7 bases remained unmatched. The CDR3 sequence is CASSYQDREASYEQYF. The CDR3, as DNA: TGTGCCAGCAGTTACCAGGACAGGGAAGCATCCTACGAGCAGTACTTC.

The rearrangement joins TRBV9 to TRBJ2-3; D tentatively fits TRBD1 or TRBD2 (5 bases each). V lost 0 bases, J lost 5 bases, and 22 bases lay in between. CDR3 length: 18 residues. Germline CDR1 reads SGDLS; CDR2 reads YYNGEE. The DNA of the CDR3 is TGTGCCAGCAGCGTAGCTACCCTCCCGGGACCCACAGGAGATACGCAGTATTTT. It is translated as CASSVATLPGPTGDTQYF.